Below are 13 T cell receptor beta chains sequenced from a single sample in a study of regulatory T cells in long-lasting Graves disease. In building TCR beta libraries, iRepertoire HTBI primers were used together with Arm-PCR of CDR3 regions. TCRdb ran MiXCR on the multiplex PCR reads and lists one entry per CDR3 protein. The sample carries roughly 610,000 distinct CDR3 sequences, 15% to 20% recorded once. The time point was: newly diagnosed GD, antithyroid drugs for less than 3 months. From PBMCs, RNA was extracted and then used to make the TCR library. The same sample was also used in a study of T cells in Graves' hyperthyroidism and ophthalmopathy.

The specimen was peripheral blood mononuclear cells (PBMCs), collected at new diagnosis, from a patient treated with antithyroid drugs. The receptor source for this set is a man between 18 and 29 years old with Graves disease.

The CDR3 nucleotides are TGTGCCACCAGCAGAGACGTGCAGCAGCACCGCTCCTACGAGCAGTACTTC. Amino acids: CATSRDVQQHRSYEQYF. The rearrangement uses TRBV15 and TRBJ2-7; D gene uncertain. CDR1 and CDR2 from the germline V gene are LNHNV and YYDKDF (reference sequence). V was clipped by 0 bases and J by 0 bases, with 15 bases between them. This CDR3 comprises 17 residues.

This clonotype showed up many times. The chain uses TRBV6-2 or TRBV6-3 and TRBJ2-2, with 10 bases lining up with TRBD1. The CDR3 totals 15 residues. The V gene's germline CDR1 is MNHEY and CDR2 SVGEGT. V shed 2 bases, J shed 6 bases, and the junction held 3 bases outside the gene matches. In nucleotides, the CDR3 is TGTGCCAGCAGTTACCCCGGACAGGGGGCCGGGGAGCTGTTTTTT. This translates into CASSYPGQGAGELFF.

This clonotype was seen a handful of times. V gene TRBV5-1 combines with J gene TRBJ2-1, with 8 bases identical to TRBD1. The CDR3 covers 14 residues. The V gene end was trimmed by 3 bases and the J gene end by 7 bases; junction bases not matched to a gene: 6. The germline V gene has CDR1 SGHRS and CDR2 YFSETQ. The CDR3 reads CASSSRTGRNEQFF. CDR3 nucleotides: TGCGCCAGCAGCTCCCGGACAGGGAGAAATGAGCAGTTCTTC.

This clonotype has a handful of counts. The chain joins TRBV12-3 or TRBV12-4 to TRBJ1-5; TRBD1 matches 11 bases. V was pared by 6 bases and J by 0 bases, with 10 bases of the junction left unmatched. The CDR3 loop spans 18 amino acids. The CDR3 nucleotides are TGTGCCAGCAGGGGAGGGACAGGGGGACGGATTAGCAATCAGCCCCAGCATTTT. This sequence encodes CASRGGTGGRISNQPQHF.

This clonotype was counted ten times or more. The V gene is TRBV5-1, the J gene TRBJ2-5; TRBD1 agrees at 7 bases. With V trimmed by 3 bases and J by 4 bases, 6 bases remained unmatched. Germline lookup yields CDR1 SGHRS and CDR2 YFSETQ. This CDR3 contains 14 residues. The CDR3 coding sequence is TGCGCCAGCAGCTCCCAGACAGGGAGAGAGACCCAGTACTTC. Translating gives CASSSQTGRETQYF.

J is TRBJ2-7 and V is TRBV5-1; 15 positions agree with TRBD2. This CDR3 comprises 18 residues. Germline CDR1 and CDR2: SGHRS and YFSETQ. J was trimmed by 6 bases and V by 4 bases; bases with no gene match: 14. This chain's CDR3 is CASSGPSSTGLAGGEQYF. CDR3 sequence (DNA): TGCGCCAGCAGCGGACCCTCCTCGACGGGACTAGCGGGAGGCGAGCAGTACTTC.

The V gene is TRBV15, the J gene TRBJ2-1; possibly TRBD2 for D (6 bases). Deletions cut 0 bases from V and 9 bases from J, with 12 bases between. The germline V gene has CDR1 LNHNV and CDR2 YYDKDF (reference sequence). This CDR3 is 14 amino acids long. CDR3 in amino acids: CATSRDRRGGEQFF. DNA for the CDR3: TGTGCCACCAGCAGAGATCGACGGGGAGGTGAGCAGTTCTTC. The full variable domain, its missing parts supplied by reference TRBV15 and TRBJ2-1, is DAMVIQNPRYQVTQFGKPVTLSCSQTLNHNVMYWYQQKSSQAPKLLFHYYDKDFNNEADTPDNFQSRRPNTSFCFLDIRSPGLGDTAMYLCATSRDRRGGEQFFGPGTRLTVL.

There are many counts of this clonotype. The V call is TRBV30, the J call TRBJ2-7; no firm D call. The germline gives CDR1 GTSNPN, CDR2 SVGIG (reference sequence). Deletions cut 0 bases from V and 3 bases from J, with 9 bases between. The CDR3 consists of 13 residues. Here the CDR3 DNA reads TGTGCCTGGAGTGTCGACACGAACTACGAGCAGTACTTC. This encodes CAWSVDTNYEQYF.

This clonotype was observed a handful of times. This chain connects TRBV19 to TRBJ2-5, with no clear D. The germline CDR1 and CDR2 sequences are LNHDA and SQIVND (reference sequence). V lost 1 base and J lost 2, with 11 bases in between. The CDR3 consists of 15 residues. The CDR3 DNA follows: TGTGCCAGTAGTATAGCCACCGATCCACAAGAGACCCAGTACTTC. Amino acids: CASSIATDPQETQYF.

This clonotype has at least ten counts. The genes are TRBV20-1 and TRBJ2-1; 7 nucleotides line up with TRBD2. Germline V CDR1 and CDR2: DFQATT, SNEGSKA (reference sequence). The CDR3 consists of 15 residues. The V and J ends lost 0 bases and 3 bases, in that order; junction bases with no gene match: 5. CDR3 DNA: TGCAGTGCTAGAGATCTTCAGCGGGACTACAATGAGCAGTTCTTC. Translated, it gives CSARDLQRDYNEQFF.

The rearrangement uses TRBV4-1 and TRBJ1-1; D perhaps matches TRBD1 (6 bases). This CDR3 region has 15 residues. CDR1 is MGHRA and CDR2 is YSYEKL in the germline V gene. Trimming removed 0 bases at V and 3 bases at J, with 11 bases between. CDR3 coding DNA: TGCGCCAGCAGCCAAGAGGGGGCCGGCTACACTGAAGCTTTCTTT. It encodes CASSQEGAGYTEAFF.

In regard to this clonotype: Possible read error: a much larger clone is one base away. The V gene is TRBV24-1, the J gene TRBJ1-1, with D possibly TRBD1 on 5 matching bases. V was pared by 10 bases and J by 4 bases, with 27 bases between. Germline V gene data show CDR1 as KGHDR and CDR2 as SFDVKD. CDR3 length equals 17 residues. The CDR3: CATRDDEGTERRTEAFF. CDR3 DNA sequence: TGTGCCACGAGAGATGATGAGGGGACCGAGAGACGCACTGAAGCTTTCTTT.

This chain links TRBV15 with TRBJ1-1, with TRBD1 identical over 8 bases. Germline V CDR1 and CDR2: LNHNV, YYDKDF (reference sequence). This CDR3 has 17 amino acids. Trimming removed 0 bases from V and 1 base from J; junction bases left unmatched: 7. Written as DNA, the CDR3 is TGTGCCACCAGCAGAGAGGGGGCAGGGGGCCGGAACACTGAAGCTTTCTTT. The encoded protein is CATSREGAGGRNTEAFF. Full variable domain (outside the CDR3, taken from reference TRBV15 and TRBJ1-1): DAMVIQNPRYQVTQFGKPVTLSCSQTLNHNVMYWYQQKSSQAPKLLFHYYDKDFNNEADTPDNFQSRRPNTSFCFLDIRSPGLGDTAMYLCATSREGAGGRNTEAFFGQGTRLTVV.